The clone carrying this T cell receptor beta chain was found many times. This record belongs to a study of T cells after yellow fever vaccination. Generation of TCR cDNA used 5'RACE template switching (which added a universal primer site and UMIs). TCRdb passed the 5' RACE reads through MiXCR, listing each CDR3 protein once. The profile shows under 300,000 distinct CDR3 sequences, about 7% of them singletons. V was clipped by 3 bases and J by 0 bases, with 8 bases between them. The length of the CDR3 is 15 residues. In germline, CDR1 is LNHNV, CDR2 YYDKDF (reference sequence). The sequencing used CD4+ T cells sorted from PBMCs, collected on the day of the yellow fever booster vaccination. The V gene is TRBV15, the J gene TRBJ2-2, with a tentative D call TRBD1 (5 bases). The receptor was isolated from a man younger than 40 who received the YFV17D yellow fever vaccine. The CDR3: CATSSRQPNTGELFF. The CDR3 nucleotides read TGTGCCACCAGCAGTAGACAGCCGAACACCGGGGAGCTGTTTTTT.